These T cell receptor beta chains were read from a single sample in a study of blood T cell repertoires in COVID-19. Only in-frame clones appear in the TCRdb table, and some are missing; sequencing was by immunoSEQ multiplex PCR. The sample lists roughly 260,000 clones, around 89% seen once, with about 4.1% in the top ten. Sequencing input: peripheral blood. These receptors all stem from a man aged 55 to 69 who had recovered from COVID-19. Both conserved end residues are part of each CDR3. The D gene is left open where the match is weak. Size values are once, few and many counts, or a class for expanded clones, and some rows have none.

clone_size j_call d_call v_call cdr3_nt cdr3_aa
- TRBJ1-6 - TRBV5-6 TGTGCCAGCAGCTTGCGTACCGGGGGAGGCTGGAGTTCACCCCTCCACTTT CASSLRTGGGWSSPLHF
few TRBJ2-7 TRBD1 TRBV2 TGTGCCAGCAGTGAAGCGCTGGGTAGGAGACAGGGGTCCGACGAGCAGTACTTC CASSEALGRRQGSDEQYF
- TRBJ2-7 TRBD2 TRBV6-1 TGTGCCAGCAGTGATCGGGCGGGGGAGTCCTACGAGCAGTACTTC CASSDRAGESYEQYF
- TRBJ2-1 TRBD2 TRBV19 TGTGCCAGTAGTATCCGAGGACTAGCGGGGTCCCTTGGCGACAATGAGCAGTTCTTC CASSIRGLAGSLGDNEQFF
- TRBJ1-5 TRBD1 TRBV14 TGTGCCAGCAGGCGGGGACAGGGGGCGCGAAGTGACAATCAGCCCCAGCATTTT CASRRGQGARSDNQPQHF
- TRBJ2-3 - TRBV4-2 TGTGCCAGCAGCCAAGGGGCAGGGAGGACAGATACGCAGTATTTT CASSQGAGRTDTQYF
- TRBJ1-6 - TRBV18 TGTGCCAGCTCACCACGCAGAACGGAGGATTCACCCCTCCACTTT CASSPRRTEDSPLHF
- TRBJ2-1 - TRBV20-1 TGCAGTGCTAGTAGGATGACTGGCTCGAGTAATGAGCAGTTCTTC CSASRMTGSSNEQFF
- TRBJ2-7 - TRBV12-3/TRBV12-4 TGTGCCACTCCAGGTCAGGGGACCTACGAGCAGTACTTC CATPGQGTYEQYF
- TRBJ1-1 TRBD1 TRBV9 TGTGCCAGCAGCGTGACAGGGACCCAGAACACTGAAGCTTTCTTT CASSVTGTQNTEAFF
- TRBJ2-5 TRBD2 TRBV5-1 TGCGCCAGCAGCTTGGAAAGCGGGGGGTACGAAGAGACCCAGTACTTC CASSLESGGYEETQYF
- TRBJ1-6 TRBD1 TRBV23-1 TGCGCCAGCACCTGGACAGGGAACAATTCACCCCTCCACTTT CASTWTGNNSPLHF
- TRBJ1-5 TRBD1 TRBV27 TGTGCCAGCAGTTTATCGACGACAGGGGGGAATCAGCCCCAGCATTTT CASSLSTTGGNQPQHF
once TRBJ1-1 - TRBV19 TGTGCCAGTAGTGTGGGGGGGCGACGCGACACTGAAGCTTTCTTT CASSVGGRRDTEAFF
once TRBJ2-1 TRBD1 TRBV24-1 TGTGCCACCATGGGACAGCACAATGAGCAGTTCTTC CATMGQHNEQFF
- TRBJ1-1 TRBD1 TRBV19 TGTGCCAGTAGTATTGGACAGGGGGTTGGGAACACTGAAGCTTTCTTT CASSIGQGVGNTEAFF
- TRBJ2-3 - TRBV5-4 TGTGCCAGCAGCTCATACGGGACAGATACGCAGTATTTT CASSSYGTDTQYF
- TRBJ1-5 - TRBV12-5 TGTGCTAGTGGTTTGGTACACCCCGACAGTGTCAATCAGCCCCAGCATTTT CASGLVHPDSVNQPQHF
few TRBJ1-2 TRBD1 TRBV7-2 TGTGCCAGCAGCAGTCTCCTCCAGGGGGCGCGTGGCTACACCTTC CASSSLLQGARGYTF
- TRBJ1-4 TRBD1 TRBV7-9 TGTGCCAGCAGCTGGTCCCGGGACAGGGGGCGCGGTGAAAAACTGTTTTTT CASSWSRDRGRGEKLFF
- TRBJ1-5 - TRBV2 TGTGCCAGCAGTGACTCCCACGGGGGCAATCAGCCCCAGCATTTT CASSDSHGGNQPQHF
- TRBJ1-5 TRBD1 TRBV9 TGTGCCAGCAGCGCCGGGACAGGGGGCGAAATGCATTTT CASSAGTGGEMHF
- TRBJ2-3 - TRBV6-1 TGTGCCAGCAGTGAGGCCCGCAGTGCTACGCAGTATTTT CASSEARSATQYF
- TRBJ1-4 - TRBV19 TGTGCCAGTAGTATACGGGATCGCCCCGACTGGAGTGAAAAACTGTTTTTT CASSIRDRPDWSEKLFF
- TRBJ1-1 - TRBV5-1 TGCGCCAGCTGGGGAGGGGGGAACACTGAAGCTTTCTTT CASWGGGNTEAFF
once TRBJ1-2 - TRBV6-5 TGTGCCAGCAGTTACTCGAGGGAGCCTAACTATGGCTACACCTTC CASSYSREPNYGYTF
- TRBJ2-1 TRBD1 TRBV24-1 TGTGCCACCAGTGATTCGGGACAGGGTTCCTACAATGAGCAGTTCTTC CATSDSGQGSYNEQFF
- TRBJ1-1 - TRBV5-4 TGTGCCAGCAGCCCAGAGGGCACTGAAGCTTTCTTT CASSPEGTEAFF
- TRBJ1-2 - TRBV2 TGTGCCAGCTGTGAATGTATTGCGGGGCCCTATGGCTACACCTTC CASCECIAGPYGYTF
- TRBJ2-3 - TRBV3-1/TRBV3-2 TGTGCCAGCAGCCAAATCTTGCAGTCTAGCACAGATACGCAGTATTTT CASSQILQSSTDTQYF
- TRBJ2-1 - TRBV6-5 TGTGCCAGCACCGTGTACAATGAGCAGTTCTTC CASTVYNEQFF
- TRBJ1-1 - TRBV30 TGTGCCTGGCAAGCCGGGGGAGAAGCTTTCTTT CAWQAGGEAFF